These T cell receptor beta chains were read from a single sample in a study of prognosis after radiotherapy for stage I lung cancer. One entry per CDR3 protein results from TCRdb running MiXCR on the multiplex PCR reads. This sample has 30,000 to 35,000 distinct CDR3 sequences, with around 48% found just once. The sample in question was PBMCs, obtained before or after stereotactic body radiation therapy (not recorded which). The receptor set was obtained from a donor aged 50 or older with non-small cell lung cancer. The CDR3 runs from the conserved cysteine through the conserved F or W. The D gene is left open where the match is weak. Expanded clones get a size class; other rows say once, few or many, or leave the size out.

J	V	D	size	CDR3	DNA
TRBJ2-7	TRBV2	NA	NA	CASRPRQSLYEQYF	TGTGCCAGCAGACCTCGACAAAGCCTCTACGAGCAGTACTTC
TRBJ2-1	TRBV20-1	TRBD2	NA	CSARDFVVAGGKHFF	TGCAGTGCTAGAGATTTCGTGGTAGCGGGAGGCAAGCATTTCTTC
TRBJ1-3	TRBV13	NA	many	CASSFIFSGNTIYF	TGTGCCAGCAGTTTTATTTTTTCTGGAAACACCATATATTTT
TRBJ2-3	TRBV14	NA	many	CASSQEWGRSPDTQYF	TGTGCCAGCAGCCAAGAATGGGGCCGATCTCCAGATACGCAGTATTTT
TRBJ1-2	TRBV9	NA	NA	CASSVEHGPVVYTF	TGTGCCAGCAGCGTAGAACACGGCCCGGTCGTCTACACCTTC
TRBJ2-1	TRBV5-1	NA	few	CASSYPGRSYNEQFF	TGCGCCAGCAGCTACCCAGGAAGGTCCTACAATGAGCAGTTCTTC
TRBJ2-7	TRBV19	TRBD1	NA	CASSIRQGSIYEQYF	TGTGCCAGTAGTATCCGACAGGGATCTATCTACGAGCAGTACTTC
TRBJ1-2	TRBV6-1	NA	NA	CASRTWGISGYGYTF	TGTGCCAGCAGGACATGGGGGATATCCGGCTATGGCTACACCTTC
TRBJ2-1	TRBV6-1	NA	NA	CASNRGSSYNKQFF	TGTGCCAGCAACCGTGGTAGCTCCTACAATAAGCAGTTCTTC
TRBJ2-2	TRBV2	NA	many	CASSRAGELFF	TGTGCCAGCAGCAGGGCCGGGGAGCTGTTTTTT
TRBJ2-2	TRBV3-1	NA	many	CASGYGGANTGELFF	TGTGCCAGCGGGTACGGGGGCGCGAACACCGGGGAGCTGTTTTTT
TRBJ1-2	TRBV28	NA	NA	CAIEKGDHGYTF	TGTGCCATTGAAAAGGGGGACCATGGCTACACCTTC
TRBJ1-4	TRBV20-1	TRBD1	NA	CSASARDRGEKLFF	TGCAGTGCTAGCGCCCGGGACAGGGGTGAAAAACTGTTTTTT
TRBJ2-1	TRBV5-1	NA	NA	CASSPAQAYNEQFF	TGCGCCAGCAGCCCCGCCCAAGCCTACAATGAGCAGTTCTTC
TRBJ1-6	TRBV7-2	NA	NA	CASSPPVFNSPLHF	TGTGCCAGCAGCCCCCCCGTCTTTAATTCACCCCTCCACTTT
TRBJ1-5	TRBV7-2	NA	NA	CASSLVGSNQPQHF	TGTGCCAGCAGCTTAGTGGGTAGCAATCAGCCCCAGCATTTT
TRBJ2-1	TRBV12-3/TRBV12-4	TRBD2	many	CASSLGEGNEQFF	TGTGCCAGCTCCTTGGGGGAGGGCAATGAGCAGTTCTTC
TRBJ1-1	TRBV7-2	NA	many	CASSRWNTEAFF	TGTGCCAGCAGCCGCTGGAACACTGAAGCTTTCTTT
TRBJ2-7	TRBV30	TRBD2	NA	CAWSVTSGTQYF	TGTGCCTGGAGTGTAACTAGCGGGACACAGTACTTC
TRBJ2-3	TRBV11-3	TRBD1	many	CASSLGQGFIYTQYF	TGTGCCAGCAGCTTAGGACAGGGATTCATTTATACGCAGTATTTT
TRBJ2-3	TRBV7-2	NA	many	CASSYETGTDTQYF	TGTGCCAGCAGCTATGAAACGGGCACAGATACGCAGTATTTT
TRBJ2-7	TRBV29-1	NA	NA	CSVGTWPYEQYF	TGCAGCGTTGGGACTTGGCCCTACGAGCAGTACTTC
TRBJ1-3	TRBV7-2	NA	many	CASSLGGGGNTIYF	TGTGCCAGCAGCTTAGGCGGGGGGGGAAACACCATATATTTT
TRBJ2-3	TRBV20-1	NA	many	CSARTATDTQYF	TGCAGTGCTAGAACAGCCACAGATACGCAGTATTTT
TRBJ2-7	TRBV24-1	TRBD1	NA	CASSRQGYEQYF	TGTGCCAGTAGTAGACAGGGTTACGAGCAGTACTTC
TRBJ2-3	TRBV20-1	NA	many	CSASPTGGVTDTQYF	TGCAGTGCTTCGCCGACAGGCGGGGTAACAGATACGCAGTATTTT
TRBJ2-7	TRBV19	NA	many	CASSTSGTGTYEQYF	TGTGCCAGTAGTACCTCGGGGACTGGGACCTACGAGCAGTACTTC
TRBJ2-4	TRBV7-8	NA	NA	CASSSDLSGMNIQYF	TGCGCCAGCAGCTCGGATCTCAGTGGGATGAACATTCAGTACTTC
TRBJ1-1	TRBV28	NA	NA	CASSLDLQSLNTEAFF	TGTGCCAGCAGTTTGGACTTACAATCCCTGAACACTGAAGCTTTCTTT
TRBJ1-4	TRBV28	NA	many	CASSWNYEKLFF	TGTGCCAGCTCGTGGAATTATGAAAAACTGTTTTTT
TRBJ2-7	TRBV5-8	NA	NA	CASSLIGGRLYEQYF	TGTGCCAGCAGCTTGATCGGGGGCCGCCTCTACGAGCAGTACTTC
TRBJ2-1	TRBV24-1	NA	NA	CATSDPRRVSPNQQFF	TGTGCCACCAGTGACCCCAGGCGGGTGAGCCCCAATCAGCAGTTCTTC
TRBJ1-1	TRBV6-1	TRBD1	many	CASSETGANTEAFF	TGTGCCAGCAGTGAGACAGGGGCGAACACTGAAGCTTTCTTT
TRBJ1-1	TRBV5-1	NA	NA	CASSLLCSTEAFF	TGCGCCAGCAGCTTGTTGTGCAGCACTGAAGCTTTCTTT
TRBJ1-5	TRBV6-1	NA	NA	CASSEGAARHPHHF	TGTGCCAGCAGTGAAGGGGCAGCGCGTCATCCCCATCATTTT
TRBJ2-1	TRBV4-3	TRBD2	many	CASSQGGGYDNEQFF	TGCGCCAGCAGCCAGGGCGGGGGGTATGACAATGAGCAGTTCTTC
TRBJ2-1	TRBV4-3	NA	many	CASSQDLDENEQFF	TGCGCCAGCAGCCAAGATCTCGACGAGAATGAGCAGTTCTTC
TRBJ1-1	TRBV6-4	NA	many	CASRKGLVGPNTEAFF	TGTGCCAGCAGGAAGGGGCTAGTGGGGCCGAACACTGAAGCTTTCTTT
TRBJ2-2	TRBV11-2	TRBD2	medium-sized	CASSFSTWGGTGELFF	TGTGCCAGCAGCTTCAGTACCTGGGGAGGGACCGGGGAGCTGTTTTTT
TRBJ1-2	TRBV27	TRBD1	NA	CASSLSRTGTYGYTF	TGTGCCAGCAGTCTCTCCCGGACAGGGACGTATGGCTACACCTTC
TRBJ2-6	TRBV28	NA	NA	CASSHPTGPVLTF	TGTGCCAGCAGCCATCCGACAGGACCCGTCCTGACCTTC
TRBJ2-3	TRBV6-1	NA	many	CASSAGPRDTQYF	TGTGCCAGCAGTGCCGGACCCCGAGATACGCAGTATTTT
TRBJ2-2	TRBV7-3	TRBD2	NA	CASSPNSGGELLF	TGTGCCAGCAGCCCCAATTCGGGGGGTGAGCTGCTTTTT
TRBJ1-2	TRBV30	NA	NA	CASSQGVANYGYTF	TGTGCCTCCTCACAGGGAGTGGCTAACTATGGCTACACCTTC
TRBJ2-2	TRBV5-1	NA	NA	CASSLVASSTGELFF	TGCGCCAGCAGCTTGGTGGCAAGCAGCACCGGGGAGCTGTTTTTT
TRBJ1-1	TRBV6-4	TRBD1	NA	CASQLWDRVGEAFF	TGTGCCAGCCAGCTCTGGGACAGGGTCGGTGAAGCTTTCTTT